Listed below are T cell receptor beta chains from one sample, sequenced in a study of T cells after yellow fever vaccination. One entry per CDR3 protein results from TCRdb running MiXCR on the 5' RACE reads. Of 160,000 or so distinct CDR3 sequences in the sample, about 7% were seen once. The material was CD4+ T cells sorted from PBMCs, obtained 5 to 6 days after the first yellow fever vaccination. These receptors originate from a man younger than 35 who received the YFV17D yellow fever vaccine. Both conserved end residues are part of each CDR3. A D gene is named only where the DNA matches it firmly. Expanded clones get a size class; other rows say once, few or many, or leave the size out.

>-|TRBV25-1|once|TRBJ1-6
CASSDPREGRVSPLHF
TGTGCCAGCAGTGACCCCCGAGAAGGGAGGGTTTCACCCCTCCACTTT
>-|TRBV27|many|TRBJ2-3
CASSPPGTPTDTQYF
TGTGCCAGCAGTCCGCCCGGGACACCCACAGATACGCAGTATTTT
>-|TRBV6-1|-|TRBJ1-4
CASSEGGSNEKLFF
TGTGCCAGCAGTGAGGGGGGTAGTAATGAAAAACTGTTTTTT
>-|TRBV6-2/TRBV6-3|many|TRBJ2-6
CASLRGRGSGANVLTF
TGTGCCAGCCTCAGGGGTCGGGGATCTGGGGCCAACGTCCTGACTTTC
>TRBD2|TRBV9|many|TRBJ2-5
CASSGTSGGQETQYF
TGTGCCAGCAGCGGGACTAGCGGGGGACAAGAGACCCAGTACTTC
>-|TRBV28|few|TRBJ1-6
CAARTRHSPLHF
TGTGCCGCTCGGACTCGGCATTCACCCCTCCACTTT
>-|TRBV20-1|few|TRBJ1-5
CSARSFSGQPQHF
TGCAGTGCTAGGTCCTTCTCGGGGCAGCCCCAGCATTTT
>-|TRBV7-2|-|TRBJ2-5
CASSPTTTQETQYF
TGTGCCAGCAGCCCAACTACCACCCAAGAGACCCAGTACTTC
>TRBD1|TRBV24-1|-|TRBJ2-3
CATSDTGTGDTDTQYF
TGTGCCACCAGTGACACCGGGACAGGGGACACAGATACGCAGTATTTT
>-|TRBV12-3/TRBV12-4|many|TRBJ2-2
CASKPGAVGELFF
TGTGCCAGCAAGCCGGGGGCCGTCGGGGAGCTGTTTTTT
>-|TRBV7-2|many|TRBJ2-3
CASSPALRVSTDTQYF
TGTGCCAGCAGCCCGGCGCTTCGGGTTAGCACAGATACGCAGTATTTT
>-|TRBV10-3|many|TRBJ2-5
CAISEPVRPTQYF
TGTGCCATCAGTGAGCCTGTAAGGCCGACCCAGTACTTC
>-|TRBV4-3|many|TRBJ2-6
CASSQESRGANVLTF
TGCGCCAGCAGCCAAGAGTCCCGCGGGGCCAACGTCCTGACTTTC
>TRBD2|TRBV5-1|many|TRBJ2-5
CASSLDPSGAQETQYF
TGCGCCAGCAGCCTGGACCCTAGCGGGGCTCAAGAGACCCAGTACTTC
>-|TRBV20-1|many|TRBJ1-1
CSARRQGKAFF
TGCAGTGCTAGAAGGCAGGGAAAGGCTTTCTTT
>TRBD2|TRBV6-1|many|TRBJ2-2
CASSRPGLAGGLEELFF
TGTGCCAGCAGCCGACCGGGACTAGCGGGGGGGCTTGAGGAGCTGTTTTTT
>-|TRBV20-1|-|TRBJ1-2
CSANPGHRANYGYTF
TGCAGTGCGAACCCGGGACATAGAGCTAACTATGGCTACACCTTC
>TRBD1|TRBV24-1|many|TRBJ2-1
CATSDGTGPKEQFF
TGTGCCACCAGTGACGGGACAGGCCCTAAGGAGCAGTTCTTC
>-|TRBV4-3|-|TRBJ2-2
CASSRLSGVLSGELFF
TGCGCCAGCAGCCGATTGTCAGGGGTATTGTCCGGGGAGCTGTTTTTT
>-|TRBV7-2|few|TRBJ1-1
CASSLARRVRTEAFF
TGTGCCAGCAGCTTAGCGCGGCGGGTACGGACTGAAGCTTTCTTT
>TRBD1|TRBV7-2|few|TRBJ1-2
CASSFTGGDYGYTF
TGTGCCAGCAGCTTTACAGGGGGCGACTATGGCTACACCTTC
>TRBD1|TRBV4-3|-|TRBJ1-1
CASSQDMPGQRLNTEAFF
TGCGCCAGCAGCCAAGATATGCCGGGACAGCGCTTGAACACTGAAGCTTTCTTT
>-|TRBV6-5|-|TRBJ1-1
CGSSYSTGPEDTEAFF
TGTGGCAGCAGTTACTCGACGGGGCCCGAGGATACTGAAGCTTTCTTT